Reported below is one TCR beta chain. Its antigen is not identified. The ends lost 3 bases at V and 1 base at J; junction bases unmatched: 10. The CDR3 covers 16 residues. Germline values: CDR1 SQVTM, CDR2 ANQGSEA. Extraction of RNA preceded its reverse transcription into cDNA, which served as the sequencing template. Assay: immunoSEQ multiplex PCR; the TCRdb copy retains only in-frame clones and omits some. The sample records some 240,000 clones, 57% being singletons. This record belongs to a study of CD8+ T cells in alopecia areata. Overall study results and limits: The study found higher clonality in lesional than normal scalp, especially in alopecia totalis/universalis.

Sequences were derived from CD4+ T cells sorted from blood, sampled at week 0. The sequence was obtained from a human donor with alopecia areata. The chain couples TRBV29-1 to TRBJ1-1; 8 nucleotides agree with TRBD1. The CDR3 reads CSVDPFGQGPNTEAFF. CDR3 coding DNA: TGCAGCGTTGACCCCTTCGGACAGGGACCGAACACTGAAGCTTTCTTT. Complete variable domain (other parts from reference TRBV29-1 and TRBJ1-1): SAVISQKPSRDICQRGTSLTIQCQVDSQVTMMFWYRQQPGQSLTLIATANQGSEATYESGFVIDKFPISRPNLTFSTLTVSNMSPEDSSIYLCSVDPFGQGPNTEAFFGQGTRLTVV.